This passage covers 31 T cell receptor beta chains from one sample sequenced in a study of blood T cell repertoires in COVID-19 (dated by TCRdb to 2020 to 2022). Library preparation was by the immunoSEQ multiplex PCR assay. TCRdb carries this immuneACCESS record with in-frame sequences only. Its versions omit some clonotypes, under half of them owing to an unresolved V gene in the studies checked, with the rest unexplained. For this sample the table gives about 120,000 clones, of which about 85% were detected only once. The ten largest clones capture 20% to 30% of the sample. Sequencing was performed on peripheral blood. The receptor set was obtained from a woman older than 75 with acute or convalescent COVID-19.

The CDR3 sequence: CASSQGLAIPSYEQYF. The CDR3, as DNA: TGTGCCAGCAGCCAGGGTCTAGCGATCCCCTCCTACGAGCAGTACTTC. This sequence joins TRBV4-2 and TRBJ2-7; TRBD2 might be the D (6 bases). Germline V gene data show CDR1 as LGHNA and CDR2 as YNFKEQ. This CDR3 has 16 residues. The V end lost 3 bases, the J end lost 0 bases, and 15 bases lay between the germline ends.

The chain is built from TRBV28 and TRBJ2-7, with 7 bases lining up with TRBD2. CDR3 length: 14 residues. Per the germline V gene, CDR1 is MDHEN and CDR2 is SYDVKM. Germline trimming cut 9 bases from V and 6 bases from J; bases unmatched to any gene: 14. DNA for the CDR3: TGTGCCAGTACTAAGCGGGGACGGTCGCTCGAGCAGTACGTC. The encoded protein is CASTKRGRSLEQYV.

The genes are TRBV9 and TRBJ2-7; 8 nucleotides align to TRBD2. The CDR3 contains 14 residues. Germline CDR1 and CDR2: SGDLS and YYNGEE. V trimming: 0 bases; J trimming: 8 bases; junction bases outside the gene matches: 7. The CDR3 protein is CASSVDGGAYKQYF. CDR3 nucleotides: TGTGCCAGCAGCGTAGACGGGGGGGCTTATAAGCAGTACTTC.

The CDR3 sequence is CASRRAANEKLFF. CDR3 sequence (DNA): TGTGCCAGCAGGCGGGCAGCTAATGAAAAACTGTTTTTT. The chain recombines TRBV6-5 with TRBJ1-4; D ambiguous. The CDR3 consists of 13 residues. The ends were cut back, 6 bases at V and 3 bases at J, with 8 bases in the middle. The germline CDR1 and CDR2 sequences are MNHEY and SVGAGI.

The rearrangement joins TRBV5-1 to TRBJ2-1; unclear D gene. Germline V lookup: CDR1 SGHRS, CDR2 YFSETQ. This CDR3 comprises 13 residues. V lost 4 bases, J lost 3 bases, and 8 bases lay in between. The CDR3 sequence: CASSARHYNEQFF. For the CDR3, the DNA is TGCGCCAGCAGCGCCCGACACTACAATGAGCAGTTCTTC. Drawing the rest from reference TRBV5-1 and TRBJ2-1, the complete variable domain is KAGVTQTPRYLIKTRGQQVTLSCSPISGHRSVSWYQQTPGQGLQFLFEYFSETQRNKGNFPGRFSGRQFSNSRSEMNVSTLELGDSALYLCASSARHYNEQFFGPGTRLTVL.

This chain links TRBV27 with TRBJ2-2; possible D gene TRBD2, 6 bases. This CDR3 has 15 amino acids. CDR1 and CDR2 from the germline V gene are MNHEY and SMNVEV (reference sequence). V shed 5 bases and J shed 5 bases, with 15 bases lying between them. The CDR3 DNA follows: TGTGCCAGCAGTCCCTCGGGGACTCTTACCGGGGAGCTGTTTTTT. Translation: CASSPSGTLTGELFF.

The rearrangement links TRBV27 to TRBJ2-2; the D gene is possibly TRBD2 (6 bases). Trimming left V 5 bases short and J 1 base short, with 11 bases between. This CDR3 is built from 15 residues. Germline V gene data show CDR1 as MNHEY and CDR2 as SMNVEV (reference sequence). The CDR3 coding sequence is TGTGCCAGCAGTCCCGGGACTGGGAACACCGGGGAGCTGTTTTTT. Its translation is CASSPGTGNTGELFF.

The DNA of the CDR3 is TGTGCCAGCAGCTGGGGGGAATTTGGTGAAAAACTGTTTTTT. It codes for CASSWGEFGEKLFF. The J gene is TRBJ1-4, the V gene TRBV9, with D tentatively TRBD1 (5 bases). Germline V gene sequence: CDR1 SGDLS, CDR2 YYNGEE. Trimming cost V 4 bases and J 7 bases, with 14 bases left between them. The CDR3 is 14 amino acids.

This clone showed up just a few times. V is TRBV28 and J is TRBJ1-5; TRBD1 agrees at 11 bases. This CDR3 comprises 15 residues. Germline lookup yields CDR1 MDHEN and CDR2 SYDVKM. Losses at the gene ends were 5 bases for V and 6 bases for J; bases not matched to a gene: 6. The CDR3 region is CASSRGTGGGQPQHF. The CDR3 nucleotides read TGTGCCAGCAGTCGCGGGACAGGGGGTGGTCAGCCCCAGCATTTT.

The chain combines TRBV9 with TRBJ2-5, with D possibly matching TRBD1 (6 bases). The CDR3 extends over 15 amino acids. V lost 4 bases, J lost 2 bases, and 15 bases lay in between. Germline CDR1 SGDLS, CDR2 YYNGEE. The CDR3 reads CASSSAGAQQETQYF. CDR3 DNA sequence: TGTGCCAGCAGCTCGGCAGGGGCCCAACAAGAGACCCAGTACTTC.

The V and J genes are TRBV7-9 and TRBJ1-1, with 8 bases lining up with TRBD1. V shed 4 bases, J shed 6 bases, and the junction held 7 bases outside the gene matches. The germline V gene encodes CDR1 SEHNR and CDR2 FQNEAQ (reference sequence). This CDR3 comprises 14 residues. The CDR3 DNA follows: TGTGCCAGCAGCTACACAGGGGGGAGCGCTGAAGCTTTCTTT. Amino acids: CASSYTGGSAEAFF.

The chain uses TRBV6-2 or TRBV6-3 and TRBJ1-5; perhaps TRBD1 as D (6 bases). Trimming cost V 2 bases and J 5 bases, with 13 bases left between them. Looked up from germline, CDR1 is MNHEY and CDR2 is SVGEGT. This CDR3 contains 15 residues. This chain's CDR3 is CASSYHREFDQPQHF. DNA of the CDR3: TGTGCCAGCAGTTACCACAGGGAATTCGATCAGCCCCAGCATTTT.

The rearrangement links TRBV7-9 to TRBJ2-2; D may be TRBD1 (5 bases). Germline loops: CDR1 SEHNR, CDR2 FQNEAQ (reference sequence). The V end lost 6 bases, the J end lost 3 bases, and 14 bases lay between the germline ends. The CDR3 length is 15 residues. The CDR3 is CASSYRMSDTGELFF. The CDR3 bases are TGTGCCAGCAGTTACAGGATGTCGGACACCGGGGAGCTGTTTTTT.

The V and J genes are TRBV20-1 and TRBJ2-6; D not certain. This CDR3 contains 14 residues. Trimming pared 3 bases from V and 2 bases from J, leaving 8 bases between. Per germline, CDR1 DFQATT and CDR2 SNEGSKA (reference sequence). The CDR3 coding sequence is TGCAGTGCTAGTTGGCAGACTGGGGCCAACGTCCTGACTTTC. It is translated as CSASWQTGANVLTF.

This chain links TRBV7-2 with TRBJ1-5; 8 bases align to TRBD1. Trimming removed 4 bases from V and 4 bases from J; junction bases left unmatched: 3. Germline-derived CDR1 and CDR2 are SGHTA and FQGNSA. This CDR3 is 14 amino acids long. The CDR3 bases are TGTGCCAGCAGCTCAAGACAGGGGAATCAGCCCCAGCATTTT. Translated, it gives CASSSRQGNQPQHF.

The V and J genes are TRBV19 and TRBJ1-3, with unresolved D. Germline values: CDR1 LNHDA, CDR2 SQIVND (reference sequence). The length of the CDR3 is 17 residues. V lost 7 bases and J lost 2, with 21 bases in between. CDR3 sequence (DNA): TGTGCCAGTACCCAACGAGGCCCCGGAACGACTGGAAACACCATATATTTT. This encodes CASTQRGPGTTGNTIYF.

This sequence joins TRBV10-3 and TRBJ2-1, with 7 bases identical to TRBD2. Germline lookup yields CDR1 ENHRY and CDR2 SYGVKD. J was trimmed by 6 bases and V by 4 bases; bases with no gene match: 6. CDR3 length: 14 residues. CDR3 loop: CAISAGGGGNEQFF. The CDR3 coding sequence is TGTGCCATCAGTGCCGGTGGGGGGGGCAATGAGCAGTTCTTC.

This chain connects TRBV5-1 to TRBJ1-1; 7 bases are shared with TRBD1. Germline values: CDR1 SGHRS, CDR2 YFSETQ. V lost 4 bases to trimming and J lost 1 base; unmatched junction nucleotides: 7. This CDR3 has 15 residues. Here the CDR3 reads CASSIWTGGNTEAFF. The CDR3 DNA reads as TGCGCCAGCAGCATCTGGACAGGCGGGAACACTGAAGCTTTCTTT.

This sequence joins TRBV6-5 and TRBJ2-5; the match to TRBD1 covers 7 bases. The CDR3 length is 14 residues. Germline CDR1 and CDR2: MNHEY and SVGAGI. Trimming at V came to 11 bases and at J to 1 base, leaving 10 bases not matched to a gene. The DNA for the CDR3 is TGTGCCGTGCAGCCGGACAGGTTCCAAGAGACCCAGTACTTC. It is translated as CAVQPDRFQETQYF.

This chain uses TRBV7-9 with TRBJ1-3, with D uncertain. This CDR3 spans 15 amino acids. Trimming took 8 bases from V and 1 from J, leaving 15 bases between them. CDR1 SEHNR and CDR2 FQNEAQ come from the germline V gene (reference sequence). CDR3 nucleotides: TGTGCCAGCCTAAGAGGGTTCGGGTCTGGAAACACCATATATTTT. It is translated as CASLRGFGSGNTIYF.

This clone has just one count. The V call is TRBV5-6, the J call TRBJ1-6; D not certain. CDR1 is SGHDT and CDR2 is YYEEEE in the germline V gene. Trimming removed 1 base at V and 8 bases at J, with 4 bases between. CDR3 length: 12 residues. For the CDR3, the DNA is TGTGCCAGCAGCTTGACGGATTCACCCCTCCACTTT. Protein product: CASSLTDSPLHF.

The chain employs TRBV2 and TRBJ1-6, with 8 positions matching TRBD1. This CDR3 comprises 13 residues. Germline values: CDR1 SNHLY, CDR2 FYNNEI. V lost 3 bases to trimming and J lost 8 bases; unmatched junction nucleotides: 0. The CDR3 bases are TGTGCCAGCAGTGAGACAGGGGATTCACCCCTCCACTTT. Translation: CASSETGDSPLHF.

The CDR3 DNA sequence: TGTGCCAGCAGCTCATGGGACAGGTTCGGTGGTCAGCCCCAGCATTTT. This sequence encodes CASSSWDRFGGQPQHF. J is TRBJ1-5 and V is TRBV7-9; 8 bases map to TRBD1. J was trimmed by 6 bases and V by 4 bases; bases with no gene match: 11. This CDR3 spans 16 amino acids. Germline V lookup: CDR1 SEHNR, CDR2 FQNEAQ (reference sequence).

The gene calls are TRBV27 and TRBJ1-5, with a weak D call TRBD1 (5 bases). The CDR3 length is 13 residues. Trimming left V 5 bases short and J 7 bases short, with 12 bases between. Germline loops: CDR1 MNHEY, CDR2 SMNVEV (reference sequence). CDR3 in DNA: TGTGCCAGCAGTCTCAGGGAGGACCAGCCCCAGCATTTT. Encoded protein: CASSLREDQPQHF.

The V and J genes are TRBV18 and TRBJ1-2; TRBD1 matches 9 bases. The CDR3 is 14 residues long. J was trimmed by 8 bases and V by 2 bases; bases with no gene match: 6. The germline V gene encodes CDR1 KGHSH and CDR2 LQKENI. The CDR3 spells CASSPVTGGDGYTF. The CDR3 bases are TGTGCCAGCTCACCAGTGACAGGGGGTGACGGCTACACCTTC.

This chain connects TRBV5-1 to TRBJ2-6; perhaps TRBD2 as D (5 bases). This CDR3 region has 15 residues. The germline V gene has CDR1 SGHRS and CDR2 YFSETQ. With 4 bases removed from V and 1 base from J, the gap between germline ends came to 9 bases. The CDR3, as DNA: TGCGCCAGCAGCGGAGGCCGGTCTGGGGCCAACGTCCTGACTTTC. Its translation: CASSGGRSGANVLTF.

The CDR3 reads CASSTRQGGNEKLFF. DNA of the CDR3: TGTGCCAGCAGTACCCGACAGGGCGGTAATGAAAAACTGTTTTTT. This chain joins TRBV6-5 and TRBJ1-4; 7 positions match TRBD1. The CDR3 is made up of 15 amino acids. Germline V gene lookup returns CDR1 MNHEY and CDR2 SVGAGI. The junction had 7 bases not matched to a gene; V was cut back by 5 bases and J by 4 bases.

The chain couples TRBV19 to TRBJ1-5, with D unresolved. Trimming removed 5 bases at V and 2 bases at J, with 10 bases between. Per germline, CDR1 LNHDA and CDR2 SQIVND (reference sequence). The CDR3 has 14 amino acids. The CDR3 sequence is CASSRQEGNQPQHF. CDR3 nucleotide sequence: TGTGCCAGTAGTCGGCAGGAGGGCAATCAGCCCCAGCATTTT. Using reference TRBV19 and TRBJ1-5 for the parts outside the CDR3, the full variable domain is DGGITQSPKYLFRKEGQNVTLSCEQNLNHDAMYWYRQDPGQGLRLIYYSQIVNDFQKGDIAEGYSVSREKKESFPLTVTSAQKNPTAFYLCASSRQEGNQPQHFGDGTRLSIL.

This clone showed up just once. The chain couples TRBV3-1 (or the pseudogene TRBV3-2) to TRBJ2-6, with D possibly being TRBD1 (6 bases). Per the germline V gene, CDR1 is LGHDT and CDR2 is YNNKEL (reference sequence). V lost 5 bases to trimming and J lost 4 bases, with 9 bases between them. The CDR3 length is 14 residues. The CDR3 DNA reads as TGTGCCAGCAGCTACCAGGGGGGGGCCAACGTCCTGACTTTC. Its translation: CASSYQGGANVLTF.

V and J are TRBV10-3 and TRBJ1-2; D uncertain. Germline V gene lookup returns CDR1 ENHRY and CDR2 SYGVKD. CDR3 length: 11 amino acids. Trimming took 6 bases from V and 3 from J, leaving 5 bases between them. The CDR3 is CAIRRDYGYTF. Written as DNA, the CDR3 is TGTGCCATCAGGAGGGACTATGGCTACACCTTC.

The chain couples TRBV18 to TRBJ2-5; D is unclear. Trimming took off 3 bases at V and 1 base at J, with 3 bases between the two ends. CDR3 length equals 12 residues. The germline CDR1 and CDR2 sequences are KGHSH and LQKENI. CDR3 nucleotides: TGTGCCAGCTCACCCCGCCAAGAGACCCAGTACTTC. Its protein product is CASSPRQETQYF.